Each of the 31 T cell receptor beta chains below was sequenced from the same sample in a study of blood T cell repertoires in COVID-19. Profiling relied on immunoSEQ multiplex PCR, and the TCRdb table lists in-frame clones only, not all of them. This sample has roughly 330,000 clones, with about 87% found just once. Input material: PBMCs or T cells enriched from blood (not recorded which). All receptors derive from a woman aged 25 to 45 who had recovered from COVID-19.

The chain is built from TRBV5-1 and TRBJ2-3; 11 nucleotides line up with TRBD2. Trimming cost V 4 bases and J 3 bases; bases outside gene matches: 7. The CDR3 contains 16 residues. Germline assignment: CDR1 SGHRS and CDR2 YFSETQ. The chain's CDR3 is CASSPNSGGATDTQYF. The CDR3 coding sequence is TGCGCCAGCAGCCCGAATAGCGGGGGGGCTACAGATACGCAGTATTTT.

Details on this clone: An end of the junction does not agree with germline; a read error may underlie this. The CDR3 loop is CASSLDPRLGTNYNEQFF. As DNA, the CDR3 is TGTGCCAGCAGTTTAGACCCCCGCCTCGGGACAAATTACAATGAGCAGTTCTTC. V is TRBV7-9 and J is TRBJ2-1; maybe TRBD1 (6 bases). The germline V gene has CDR1 SEHNR and CDR2 FQNEAQ (reference sequence). The CDR3 loop spans 18 amino acids.

The rearrangement joins TRBV5-1 to TRBJ2-7, with TRBD1 matching over 10 bases. With 4 bases clipped from V and 7 bases from J, the junction kept 11 bases outside the gene matches. The CDR3 length is 15 residues. Germline V lookup: CDR1 SGHRS, CDR2 YFSETQ. CDR3 sequence: CASSPGTGAGEEQYF. CDR3 nucleotide sequence: TGCGCCAGCAGCCCTGGGACAGGGGCCGGTGAGGAGCAGTACTTC.

V usage is TRBV19 and J usage is TRBJ2-2, with D maybe TRBD1 (5 bases). Germline V gene data show CDR1 as LNHDA and CDR2 as SQIVND (reference sequence). CDR3 size: 15 residues. Trimming cost V 5 bases and J 3 bases, with 13 bases left between them. Written as DNA, the CDR3 is TGTGCCAGTAGTTTCCGACAGCCTGACACCGGGGAGCTGTTTTTT. Encoded protein: CASSFRQPDTGELFF.

The rearrangement joins TRBV28 to TRBJ1-6; tentatively, D is TRBD1 (6 bases). Trimming removed 5 bases at V and 10 bases at J, with 18 bases between. This CDR3 has 15 amino acids. Germline V gene lookup returns CDR1 MDHEN and CDR2 SYDVKM. The CDR3 loop is CASSPETPGGSPLHF. The CDR3 DNA reads as TGTGCCAGCAGTCCCGAAACCCCGGGGGGCTCACCCCTCCACTTT.

The chain employs TRBV5-8 and TRBJ2-5; 11 bases agree with TRBD2. The CDR3 totals 17 residues. Germline trimming cut 0 bases from V and 3 bases from J; bases unmatched to any gene: 7. Germline CDR1 SGHTS, CDR2 YDEGEE. The CDR3 DNA follows: TGTGCCAGCAGCTTGGGGCTAGCGGGAGGTATGGAAGAGACCCAGTACTTC. It is translated as CASSLGLAGGMEETQYF.

This chain uses TRBV7-2 with TRBJ2-1, with 7 bases that match TRBD2. V was clipped by 4 bases and J by 3 bases; unmatched bases: 12. CDR3 length: 17 amino acids. Germline assignment: CDR1 SGHTA and CDR2 FQGNSA. The CDR3: CASSYFPSGDYYNEQFF. CDR3 nucleotide sequence: TGTGCCAGCAGCTATTTTCCTAGCGGAGACTACTACAATGAGCAGTTCTTC.

The rearrangement links TRBV21-1 to TRBJ2-1; the tabulated D call, TRBD2, remains unverified against the DNA. TRBV21-1 is termed a pseudogene. CDR3 length: 15 amino acids. The CDR3 bases are TGTGCCAGCAGCAAAGAACTAGCGGGGATAAATGAGCAGTTCTTC. The encoded protein is CASSKELAGINEQFF.

This rearrangement joins TRBV19 to TRBJ2-1, with D unclear. The CDR3 is made up of 15 amino acids. V was cut by 3 bases and J by 3 bases, with 12 bases left in between. The germline CDR1 and CDR2 sequences are LNHDA and SQIVND (reference sequence). CDR3 residues: CASSMRGGNYNEQFF. The CDR3 nucleotides are TGTGCCAGTAGTATGCGAGGCGGAAACTACAATGAGCAGTTCTTC. The entire variable domain, with the rest obtained from reference TRBV19 and TRBJ2-1, is as follows: DGGITQSPKYLFRKEGQNVTLSCEQNLNHDAMYWYRQDPGQGLRLIYYSQIVNDFQKGDIAEGYSVSREKKESFPLTVTSAQKNPTAFYLCASSMRGGNYNEQFFGPGTRLTVL.

The chain carries TRBV5-8 and TRBJ1-1; the D is unclear. The V and J ends lost 3 bases and 1 base respectively, with 7 bases between them. In germline, CDR1 is SGHTS, CDR2 YDEGEE. The CDR3 totals 13 residues. The CDR3 DNA reads as TGTGCCAGCAGCTACAACAAGAACACTGAAGCTTTCTTT. This codes for CASSYNKNTEAFF.

V is TRBV11-3 and J is TRBJ2-1, with 10 nucleotides matching TRBD2. Germline trimming cut 5 bases from V and 0 bases from J; bases unmatched to any gene: 13. The CDR3 covers 19 residues. Germline CDR1 SGHNT, CDR2 YENEEA. In DNA, the CDR3 is TGTGCCAGCAGCCCCCGCGCTAGCGGGGGTCTCAGCTCCTACAATGAGCAGTTCTTC. Its protein product is CASSPRASGGLSSYNEQFF.

The chain couples TRBV9 to TRBJ1-1; perhaps TRBD1 as D (5 bases). CDR1 is SGDLS and CDR2 is YYNGEE in the germline V gene. This CDR3 spans 14 amino acids. With 2 bases removed from V and 4 bases from J, the gap between germline ends came to 12 bases. The CDR3 bases are TGTGCCAGCAGCGTGGGGCAGGGATTCACTGAAGCTTTCTTT. As protein: CASSVGQGFTEAFF.

The chain carries TRBV18 and TRBJ2-3; maybe TRBD1 (7 bases). CDR1 and CDR2 (germline): KGHSH, LQKENI. V dropped 4 bases and J dropped 2 bases, with 16 bases sitting between them. The CDR3 runs 16 residues. This CDR3 reads CASSRQGGGNTDTQYF. The CDR3 DNA follows: TGTGCCAGCTCACGACAGGGAGGCGGTAACACAGATACGCAGTATTTT.

The chain links TRBV3-1 (or the pseudogene TRBV3-2) to TRBJ1-5; weak D call: TRBD1 (6 bases). Germline V CDR1 and CDR2: LGHDT, YNNKEL (reference sequence). This CDR3 comprises 16 residues. V was shortened by 0 bases and J by 4 bases, with 13 bases between the two germline ends. CDR3 region: CASSQDLVTGNQPQHF. The CDR3 region has the DNA TGTGCCAGCAGCCAAGATTTGGTTACAGGGAATCAGCCCCAGCATTTT.

This sequence joins TRBV7-2 and TRBJ2-3, with unresolved D. This CDR3 is built from 14 residues. V gave up 6 bases and J gave up 3 bases, with 13 bases separating them. Per the germline V gene, CDR1 is SGHTA and CDR2 is FQGNSA. CDR3 amino acids: CASSLSLWTDTQYF. The DNA of the CDR3 is TGTGCCAGCAGTCTGAGTCTATGGACAGATACGCAGTATTTT.

The genes are TRBV28 and TRBJ2-7; no firm D call. The CDR3 consists of 12 residues. Per the germline V gene, CDR1 is MDHEN and CDR2 is SYDVKM. With 3 bases removed from V and 4 bases from J, the gap between germline ends came to 7 bases. This CDR3 is CASSFADYEQYF. As DNA, the CDR3 is TGTGCCAGCAGTTTCGCGGATTACGAGCAGTACTTC.

The V call is TRBV6-1, the J call TRBJ1-5; possible D gene TRBD1, 5 bases. The CDR3 has 14 residues. Per the germline V gene, CDR1 is MNHNS and CDR2 is SASEGT. V dropped 0 bases and J dropped 4 bases, with 7 bases sitting between them. CDR3: CASSEAGVNQPQHF. The CDR3 nucleotides are TGTGCCAGCAGTGAAGCAGGGGTGAATCAGCCCCAGCATTTT.

The gene calls are TRBV7-9 and TRBJ1-2; no firm D call. With 7 bases removed from V and 7 bases from J, the gap between germline ends came to 13 bases. Germline V gene sequence: CDR1 SEHNR, CDR2 FQNEAQ (reference sequence). The CDR3 totals 12 residues. CDR3 nucleotides: TGTGCCAGCACTCCCGAGTGGTCTGGCTACACCTTC. Its translation is CASTPEWSGYTF. The full variable domain, in which reference TRBV7-9 and TRBJ1-2 provide the parts outside the CDR3, is DTGVSQNPRHKITKRGQNVTFRCDPISEHNRLYWYRQTLGQGPEFLTYFQNEAQLEKSRLLSDRFSAERPKGSFSTLEIQRTEQGDSAMYLCASTPEWSGYTFGSGTRLTVV.

V is TRBV20-1 and J is TRBJ2-5; 8 bases fit TRBD1. This CDR3 has 16 residues. Germline V lookup: CDR1 DFQATT, CDR2 SNEGSKA (reference sequence). J gave up 1 base and V 3 bases, and 10 bases lay outside the gene matches. The CDR3: CSASPDREFAQETQYF. CDR3 sequence (DNA): TGCAGTGCTAGTCCGGACAGGGAGTTTGCCCAAGAGACCCAGTACTTC.

The V and J genes are TRBV14 and TRBJ2-3; D uncertain. From germline, CDR1 is SGHDN and CDR2 FVKESK. This CDR3 comprises 16 residues. The V end lost 0 bases, the J end lost 5 bases, and 15 bases lay between the germline ends. CDR3 DNA: TGTGCCAGCAGCCAAGATAGAGCAATCCCGGGAGATACGCAGTATTTT. As protein: CASSQDRAIPGDTQYF.

This clone was seen a handful of times. V and J are TRBV10-2 and TRBJ1-1; D is undetermined. Trimming took 5 bases from V and 4 from J, leaving 11 bases between them. The CDR3 consists of 13 residues. The germline V gene has CDR1 WSHSY and CDR2 SAAADI. The CDR3 bases are TGCGCCAGCAGTCGGGAGGGAGGCACTGAAGCTTTCTTT. As protein: CASSREGGTEAFF.

This chain connects TRBV7-8 to TRBJ2-5; 7 bases map to TRBD1. This CDR3 has 13 residues. CDR1 and CDR2 (germline): SGHVS, FQNEAQ. J gave up 4 bases and V 5 bases, and 4 bases lay outside the gene matches. The CDR3 DNA reads TGTGCCAGCAGCCCGGGACAGCTAGAGACCCAGTACTTC. Translation: CASSPGQLETQYF.

The J gene is TRBJ2-7, the V gene TRBV11-2, with 7 bases fitting TRBD1. The CDR3 extends over 16 amino acids. Germline loops: CDR1 SGHAT, CDR2 FQNNGV. Trimming cost V 5 bases and J 2 bases; bases outside gene matches: 12. Here the CDR3 reads CASSAIRYRGPYEQYF. As DNA, the CDR3 is TGTGCCAGCAGCGCAATTCGCTACAGGGGACCCTACGAGCAGTACTTC.

This clone was picked up one time. This sequence joins TRBV6-6 and TRBJ2-5; 9 nucleotides match TRBD1. The CDR3 is 15 residues long. V dropped 4 bases and J dropped 3; count of bases not matched to a gene: 6. Per the germline V gene, CDR1 is MNHNY and CDR2 is SVGAGI (reference sequence). CDR3 sequence: CASSSRDRVKETQYF. The CDR3 DNA reads TGTGCCAGCAGTTCTCGGGACAGGGTGAAAGAGACCCAGTACTTC.

This clone was observed a few times. V usage is TRBV6-5 and J usage is TRBJ1-1; D is unresolved. V shed 6 bases and J shed 3 bases, with 17 bases lying between them. The CDR3 extends over 15 amino acids. From germline, CDR1 is MNHEY and CDR2 SVGAGI. The CDR3 spells CASRAFHGAYTEAFF. Written as DNA, the CDR3 is TGTGCCAGCAGGGCCTTTCATGGAGCGTACACTGAAGCTTTCTTT.

This clone was recorded once. The chain has TRBV5-1 and TRBJ2-5; 10 bases match TRBD1. CDR3 length: 14 amino acids. CDR1 is SGHRS, CDR2 YFSETQ, per germline. The J segment lost 4 bases and the V segment lost 4 bases, leaving 4 bases of the junction unmatched. CDR3 bases: TGCGCCAGCAGCGCCCGGGACAGGGGAGAGACCCAGTACTTC. Encoded protein: CASSARDRGETQYF.

The rearrangement uses TRBV27 and TRBJ2-1; a possible D gene is TRBD1 (6 bases). The germline V gene encodes CDR1 MNHEY and CDR2 SMNVEV (reference sequence). Trimming cost V 5 bases and J 0 bases, with 14 bases left between them. The CDR3 consists of 16 residues. The CDR3 protein is CASSQDRTFSYNEQFF. The CDR3 DNA reads TGTGCCAGCAGTCAAGACAGGACCTTCTCCTACAATGAGCAGTTCTTC.

The rearrangement uses TRBV7-2 and TRBJ1-2; 11 bases fit TRBD1. There are 15 residues in the CDR3. The germline V gene encodes CDR1 SGHTA and CDR2 FQGNSA. V gave up 5 bases and J gave up 2 bases; unmatched junction bases: 4. Written as DNA, the CDR3 is TGTGCCAGCAGCCTAGGGGACAGGGGGAACTATGGCTACACCTTC. This encodes CASSLGDRGNYGYTF.

The genes are TRBV5-4 and TRBJ1-3, with D unclear. There are 14 residues in the CDR3. The V end was cut by 0 bases, the J end by 7 bases, with 11 bases between. Germline V gene data show CDR1 as SGHNT and CDR2 as YYREEE (reference sequence). This chain's CDR3 is CASSLDRIRNTIYF. CDR3 in DNA: TGTGCCAGCAGCTTGGACCGAATCAGGAACACCATATATTTT.

This rearrangement joins TRBV12-3 or TRBV12-4 to TRBJ2-1; D is possibly TRBD1 (5 bases). CDR3 length: 10 residues. The V gene lost 5 bases and the J gene lost 10 bases, with 6 bases spanning the gap. The CDR3 loop reads CASSQGEQFF. As DNA, the CDR3 is TGTGCCAGCAGTCAGGGAGAGCAGTTCTTC.

This chain links TRBV18 with TRBJ1-3; 7 bases agree with TRBD1. V lost 3 bases, J lost 7 bases, and 6 bases stayed unmatched. Germline V gives CDR1 KGHSH, CDR2 LQKENI. The CDR3 extends over 14 amino acids. For the CDR3, the DNA is TGTGCCAGCTCACCGACAGGGACTGAGAACACCATATATTTT. As protein: CASSPTGTENTIYF.